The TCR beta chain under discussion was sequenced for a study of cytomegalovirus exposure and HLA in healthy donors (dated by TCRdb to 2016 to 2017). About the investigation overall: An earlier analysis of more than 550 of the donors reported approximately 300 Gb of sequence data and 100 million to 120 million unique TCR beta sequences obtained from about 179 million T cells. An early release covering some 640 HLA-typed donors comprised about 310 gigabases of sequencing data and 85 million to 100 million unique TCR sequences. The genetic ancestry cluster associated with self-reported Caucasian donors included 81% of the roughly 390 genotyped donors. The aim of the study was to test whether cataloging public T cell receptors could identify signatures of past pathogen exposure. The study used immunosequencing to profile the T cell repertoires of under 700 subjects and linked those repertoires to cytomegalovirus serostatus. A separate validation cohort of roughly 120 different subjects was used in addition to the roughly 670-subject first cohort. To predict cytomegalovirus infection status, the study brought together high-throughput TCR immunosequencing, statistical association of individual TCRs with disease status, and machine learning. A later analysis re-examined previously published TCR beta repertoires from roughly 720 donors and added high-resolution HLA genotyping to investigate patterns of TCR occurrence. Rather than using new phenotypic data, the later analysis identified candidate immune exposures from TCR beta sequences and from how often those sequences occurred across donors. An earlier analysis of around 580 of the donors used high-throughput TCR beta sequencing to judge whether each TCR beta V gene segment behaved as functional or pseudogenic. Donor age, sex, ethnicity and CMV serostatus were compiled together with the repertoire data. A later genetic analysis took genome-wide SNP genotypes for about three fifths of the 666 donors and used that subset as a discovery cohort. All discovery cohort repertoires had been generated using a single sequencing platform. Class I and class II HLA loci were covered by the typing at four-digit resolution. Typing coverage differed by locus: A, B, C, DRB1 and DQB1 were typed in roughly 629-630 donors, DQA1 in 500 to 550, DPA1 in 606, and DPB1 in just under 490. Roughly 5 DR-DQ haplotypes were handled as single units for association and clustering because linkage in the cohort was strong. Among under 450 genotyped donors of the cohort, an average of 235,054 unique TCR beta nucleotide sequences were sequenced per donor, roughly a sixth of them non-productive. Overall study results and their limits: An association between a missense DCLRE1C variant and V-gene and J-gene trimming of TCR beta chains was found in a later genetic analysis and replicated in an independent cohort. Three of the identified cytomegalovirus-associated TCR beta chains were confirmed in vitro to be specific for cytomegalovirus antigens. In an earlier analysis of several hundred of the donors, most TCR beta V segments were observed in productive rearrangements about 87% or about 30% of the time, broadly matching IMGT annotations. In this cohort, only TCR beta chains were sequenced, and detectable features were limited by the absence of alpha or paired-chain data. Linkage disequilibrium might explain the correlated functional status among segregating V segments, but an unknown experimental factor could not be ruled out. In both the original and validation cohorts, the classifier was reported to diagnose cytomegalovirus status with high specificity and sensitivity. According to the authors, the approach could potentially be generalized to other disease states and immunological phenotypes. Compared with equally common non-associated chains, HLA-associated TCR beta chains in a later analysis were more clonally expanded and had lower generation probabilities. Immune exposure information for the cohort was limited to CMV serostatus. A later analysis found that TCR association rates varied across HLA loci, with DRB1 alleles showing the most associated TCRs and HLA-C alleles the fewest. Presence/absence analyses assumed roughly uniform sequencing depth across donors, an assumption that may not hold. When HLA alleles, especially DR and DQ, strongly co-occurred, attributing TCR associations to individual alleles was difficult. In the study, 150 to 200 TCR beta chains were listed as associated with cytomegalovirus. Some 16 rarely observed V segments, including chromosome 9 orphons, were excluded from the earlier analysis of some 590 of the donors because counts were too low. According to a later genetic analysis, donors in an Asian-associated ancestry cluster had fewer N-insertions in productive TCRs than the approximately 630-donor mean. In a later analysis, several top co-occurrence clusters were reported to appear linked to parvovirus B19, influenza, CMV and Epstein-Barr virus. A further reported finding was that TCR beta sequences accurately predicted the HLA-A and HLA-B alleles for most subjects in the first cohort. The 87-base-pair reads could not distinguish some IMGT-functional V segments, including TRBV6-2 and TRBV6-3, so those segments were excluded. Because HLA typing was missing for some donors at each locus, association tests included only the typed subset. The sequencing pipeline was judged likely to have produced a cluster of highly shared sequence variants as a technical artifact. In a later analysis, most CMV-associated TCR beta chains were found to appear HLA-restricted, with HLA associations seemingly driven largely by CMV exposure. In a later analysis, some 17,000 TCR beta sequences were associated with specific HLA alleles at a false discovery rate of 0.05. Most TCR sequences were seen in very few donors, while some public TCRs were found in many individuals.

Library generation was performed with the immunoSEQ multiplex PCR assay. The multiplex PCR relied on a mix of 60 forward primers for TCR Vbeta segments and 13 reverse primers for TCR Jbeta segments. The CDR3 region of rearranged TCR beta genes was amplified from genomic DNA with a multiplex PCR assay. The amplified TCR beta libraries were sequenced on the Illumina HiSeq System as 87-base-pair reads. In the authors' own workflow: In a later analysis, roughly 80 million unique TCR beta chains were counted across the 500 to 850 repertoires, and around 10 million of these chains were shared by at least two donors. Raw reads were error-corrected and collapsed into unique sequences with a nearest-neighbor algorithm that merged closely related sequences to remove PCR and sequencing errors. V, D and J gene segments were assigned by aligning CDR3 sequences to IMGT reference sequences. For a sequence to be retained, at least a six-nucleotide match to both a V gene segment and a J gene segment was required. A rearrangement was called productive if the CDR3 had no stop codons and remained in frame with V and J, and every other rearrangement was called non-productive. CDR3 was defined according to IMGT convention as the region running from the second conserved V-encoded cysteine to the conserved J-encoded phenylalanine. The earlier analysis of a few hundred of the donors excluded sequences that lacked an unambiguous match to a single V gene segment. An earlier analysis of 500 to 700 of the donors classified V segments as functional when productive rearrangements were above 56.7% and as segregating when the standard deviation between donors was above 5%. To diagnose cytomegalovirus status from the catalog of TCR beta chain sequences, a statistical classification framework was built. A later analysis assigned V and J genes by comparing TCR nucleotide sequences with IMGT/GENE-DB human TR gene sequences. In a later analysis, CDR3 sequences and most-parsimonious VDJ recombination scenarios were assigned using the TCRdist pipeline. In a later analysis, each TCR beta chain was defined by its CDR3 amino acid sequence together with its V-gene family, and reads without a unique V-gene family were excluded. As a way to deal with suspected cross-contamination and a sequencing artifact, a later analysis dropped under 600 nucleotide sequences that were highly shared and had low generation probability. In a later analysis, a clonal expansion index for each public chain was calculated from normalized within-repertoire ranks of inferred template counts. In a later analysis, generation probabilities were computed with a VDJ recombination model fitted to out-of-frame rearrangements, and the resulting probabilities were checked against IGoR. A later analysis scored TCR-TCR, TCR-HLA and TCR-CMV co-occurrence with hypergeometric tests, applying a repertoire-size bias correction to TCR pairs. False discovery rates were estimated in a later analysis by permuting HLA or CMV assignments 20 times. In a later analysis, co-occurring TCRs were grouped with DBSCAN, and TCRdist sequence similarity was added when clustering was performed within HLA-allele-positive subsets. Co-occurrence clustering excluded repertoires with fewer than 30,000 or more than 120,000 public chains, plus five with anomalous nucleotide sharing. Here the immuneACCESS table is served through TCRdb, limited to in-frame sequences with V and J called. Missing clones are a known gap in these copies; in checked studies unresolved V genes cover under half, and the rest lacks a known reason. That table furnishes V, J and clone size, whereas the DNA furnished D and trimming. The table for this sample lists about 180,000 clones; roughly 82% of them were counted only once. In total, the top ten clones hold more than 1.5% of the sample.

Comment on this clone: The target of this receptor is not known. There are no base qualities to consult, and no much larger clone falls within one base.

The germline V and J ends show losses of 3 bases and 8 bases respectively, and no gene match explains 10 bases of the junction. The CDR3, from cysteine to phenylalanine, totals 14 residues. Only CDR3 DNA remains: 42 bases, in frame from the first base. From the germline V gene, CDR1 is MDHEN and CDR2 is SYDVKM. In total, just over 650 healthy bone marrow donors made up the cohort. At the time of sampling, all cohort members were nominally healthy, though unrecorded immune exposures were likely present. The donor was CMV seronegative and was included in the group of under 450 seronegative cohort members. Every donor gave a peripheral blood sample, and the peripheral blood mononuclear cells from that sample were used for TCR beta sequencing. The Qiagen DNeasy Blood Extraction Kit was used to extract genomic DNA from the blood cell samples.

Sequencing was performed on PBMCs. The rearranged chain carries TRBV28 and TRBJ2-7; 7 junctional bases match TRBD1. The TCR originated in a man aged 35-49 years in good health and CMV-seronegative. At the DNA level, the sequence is TGTGCCAGCAGTTTCAGGGGGACCAGTAGTAAGCAGTACTTC. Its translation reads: CASSFRGTSSKQYF.